The clone carrying this T cell receptor (beta chain) was detected ten times or more. Antigen unknown. Regions amplified from RNA transcripts were the TCR beta CDR3 regions. The TCR CDR3 first-round RT-PCR relied on the HTBI primer set. MiXCR was run by TCRdb on the multiplex PCR reads, yielding one entry per CDR3 protein. The data hold some 490,000 distinct CDR3 sequences, with approximately 16% observed a single time. The sample originates from a study of T cells in Graves' hyperthyroidism and ophthalmopathy. Study-wide context: Initial diagnosis, before any treatment, was when peripheral blood was collected. Study findings and constraints: Most thyroid clonotypes that were expanded above 0.001 also turned up in blood.

Exclusion followed for patients with uncontrolled infection, other autoimmune disease, pregnancy or lactation. Each diagnosis drew on symptoms, thyroxine, TRAb, thyroid ultrasound and orbital computed tomography findings. Sample: blood. The sequence derives from a woman under 40 with Graves' ophthalmopathy.

The CDR3 region has the DNA TGTGCCAGCAGCGGGATGAACACTGAAGCTTTCTTT. Protein sequence: CASSGMNTEAFF. This sequence joins TRBV5-6 and TRBJ1-1; D call uncertain. Germline V gene lookup returns CDR1 SGHDT and CDR2 YYEEEE. The CDR3 loop spans 12 amino acids. V shed 4 bases and J shed 0 bases, with 4 bases lying between them.